This T cell receptor beta chain emerged from a study of blood T cell repertoires in COVID-19. Turning to the study itself: PBMCs, B-cell-depleted T cells, or T cells provided the cDNA or gDNA that made up the material.

Original data processing: Nucleated cell number was recorded as an estimate derived from reference gene primer amplification. The data were produced by immunoSEQ multiplex PCR, yet TCRdb's version contains in-frame clones alone and is incomplete. That table furnishes V, J and clone size, whereas the DNA furnished D and trimming. The sample has approximately 61,000 clones; 65% to 85% are singletons. The CDR3 runs 14 residues. CDR1 and CDR2 (germline): MNHEY, SVGEGT. Losses at the gene ends were 4 bases for V and 2 bases for J; bases not matched to a gene: 4. The sequencing input was peripheral blood. The chain carries TRBV6-2 or TRBV6-3 and TRBJ2-5; 7 bases align to TRBD1. The receptor comes from an elderly man with active or convalescent COVID-19. CDR3 DNA sequence: TGTGCCAGCAGTTTAGGGACAGATCAAGAGACCCAGTACTTC. Encoded protein: CASSLGTDQETQYF.